The next 23 T cell receptor beta chains were all read from a single sample in a study of T cells in narcolepsy (dated by TCRdb to about 2018). The method behind the library was the immunoSEQ multiplex PCR assay. Sourced from immuneACCESS, this table was stored by TCRdb with only in-frame sequences that have V and J called. A share of the clones is absent; for the studies checked, an unresolved V gene accounts for under half, and the remainder has no known explanation. In this sample the table shows tens of thousands of clones, around 83% of which occur a single time. The top ten clones comprise around 1.6% of the sample. The sample consisted of memory (CD45RA-) CD4+ T cells from blood. Interpreted using the paper, the cell subset or site label stands for: memory T cells sorted ex vivo from peripheral blood. These receptor sequences come from a human donor in good health.

The chain has TRBV29-1 and TRBJ1-1; TRBD1 is a possible D gene (5 bases). Germline CDR1 SQVTM, CDR2 ANQGSEA. The CDR3 totals 14 residues. V was pared by 5 bases and J by 4 bases, with 17 bases between. The chain's CDR3 is CSVPAVGGVTEAFF. In DNA, the CDR3 is TGCAGCGTTCCCGCCGTGGGGGGGGTCACTGAAGCTTTCTTT.

The chain joins TRBV7-8 to TRBJ2-7; TRBD2 might be the D (6 bases). The CDR3 runs 12 residues. V was pared by 5 bases and J by 5 bases, with 10 bases between. In germline, CDR1 is SGHVS, CDR2 FQNEAQ. The CDR3: CASSPLADEQYF. For the CDR3, the DNA is TGTGCCAGCAGCCCACTAGCCGACGAGCAGTACTTC.

This chain links TRBV7-9 with TRBJ2-1, with unresolved D. The CDR3 covers 11 residues. V dropped 1 base and J dropped 9 bases, with 4 bases sitting between them. Germline CDR1 and CDR2: SEHNR and FQNEAQ (reference sequence). As DNA, the CDR3 is TGTGCCAGCAGCTTAGATCGTGAGCAGTTCTTC. This gives the protein CASSLDREQFF.

The rearrangement uses TRBV7-2 and TRBJ1-2; no definite D call. Trimming left V 1 base short and J 4 bases short, with 7 bases between. Germline loops: CDR1 SGHTA, CDR2 FQGNSA. The CDR3 length is 13 residues. The CDR3 spells CASSLGTSYGYTF. The CDR3 DNA sequence: TGTGCCAGCAGCTTAGGGACTTCCTATGGCTACACCTTC. Together with reference TRBV7-2 and TRBJ1-2, the CDR3 gives the full variable domain: GAGVSQSPSNKVTEKGKDVELRCDPISGHTALYWYRQSLGQGLEFLIYFQGNSAPDKSGLPSDRFSAERTGGSVSTLTIQRTQQEDSAVYLCASSLGTSYGYTFGSGTRLTVV.

This CDR3 reads CASSPLAATNEKLFF. CDR3 coding DNA: TGTGCCAGCAGCCCACTAGCTGCAACTAATGAAAAACTGTTTTTT. The chain uses TRBV14 and TRBJ1-4; D is ambiguous. Germline CDR1 is SGHDN and CDR2 is FVKESK. Trimming left V 4 bases short and J 0 bases short, with 9 bases between. The CDR3 contains 15 residues.

This rearrangement joins TRBV9 to TRBJ2-2, with D perhaps TRBD2 (7 bases). CDR1 and CDR2 (germline): SGDLS, YYNGEE. Deletions cut 4 bases from V and 1 base from J, with 14 bases between. The length of the CDR3 is 16 residues. The CDR3 spells CASSPGGGWNTGELFF. CDR3 bases: TGTGCCAGCAGCCCGGGGGGCGGGTGGAACACCGGGGAGCTGTTTTTT.

CDR3 sequence (DNA): TGTGCCAGCAGCCCGTCGGTAGTAGCTTTCTTT. Encoded protein: CASSPSVVAFF. The rearrangement links TRBV7-9 to TRBJ1-1; D gene ambiguous. The CDR3 has 11 residues. Germline-derived CDR1 and CDR2 are SEHNR and FQNEAQ (reference sequence). Trimming cost V 5 bases and J 10 bases, with 11 bases left between them.

This sequence joins TRBV28 and TRBJ1-1; maybe TRBD1 (6 bases). CDR1 and CDR2 (germline): MDHEN, SYDVKM. This CDR3 is built from 13 residues. Trimming removed 6 bases from V and 5 bases from J, with 13 bases in between. CDR3 protein: CASRVAGATEAFF. The CDR3 DNA is TGTGCCAGCAGGGTGGCAGGGGCAACTGAAGCTTTCTTT.

This chain uses TRBV10-3 with TRBJ2-2; D is uncertain. The CDR3 covers 16 residues. CDR1 and CDR2 from the germline V gene are ENHRY and SYGVKD. V was pared by 11 bases and J by 6 bases, with 25 bases between. CDR3 region: CAATSPEKGLPGELFF. The DNA of the CDR3 is TGTGCCGCAACCTCCCCGGAGAAGGGTTTGCCCGGGGAGCTGTTTTTT.

This sequence joins TRBV4-3 and TRBJ2-7; D uncertain. The CDR3 totals 14 residues. Looked up from germline, CDR1 is LGHNA and CDR2 is YSLEER. V dropped 2 bases and J dropped 3 bases, with 11 bases sitting between them. This CDR3 is CASSQFVPGYEQYF. The CDR3 nucleotides are TGCGCCAGCAGCCAATTCGTACCGGGCTACGAGCAGTACTTC.

The V call is TRBV6-1, the J call TRBJ1-2, with 7 bases that match TRBD1. CDR1 and CDR2 from the germline V gene are MNHNS and SASEGT. CDR3 length: 12 amino acids. The junction had 8 bases not matched to a gene; V was cut back by 4 bases and J by 12 bases. This CDR3 reads CASSAYRGANTF. The CDR3 DNA reads as TGTGCCAGCAGTGCCTACAGGGGAGCTAACACCTTC.

The rearrangement joins TRBV30 to TRBJ1-1; no firm D call. The V gene's germline CDR1 is GTSNPN and CDR2 SVGIG (reference sequence). This CDR3 comprises 12 residues. Trimming stripped 2 bases from V and 1 base from J, with 5 bases between. As DNA, the CDR3 is TGTGCCTGGAGTAGGCAGAACACTGAAGCTTTCTTT. It encodes CAWSRQNTEAFF.

Regarding this clone: Other DNA variants within this sample encode the same CDR3. The chain employs TRBV2 and TRBJ2-7; either TRBD1 or TRBD2 may supply D (5 bases each). Germline CDR1 is SNHLY and CDR2 is FYNNEI. This CDR3 has 15 residues. V was shortened by 6 bases and J by 0 bases, with 15 bases between the two germline ends. The CDR3 reads CASRVDRLSSYEQYF. The CDR3 DNA is TGTGCCAGCAGGGTTGACAGACTAAGCTCCTACGAGCAGTACTTC.

This chain links TRBV7-2 with TRBJ1-1; 8 positions match TRBD1. The CDR3 loop spans 14 amino acids. The germline V gene encodes CDR1 SGHTA and CDR2 FQGNSA. V dropped 4 bases and J dropped 8; count of bases not matched to a gene: 9. CDR3 amino acids: CASSSRTGRLEAFF. CDR3 nucleotide sequence: TGTGCCAGCAGCTCCCGGACAGGGCGATTGGAAGCTTTCTTT.

This chain uses TRBV5-1 with TRBJ2-3; D may be TRBD1 or TRBD2 (6 bases each). V lost 4 bases and J 2 bases, leaving 11 bases between the germline ends. The germline gives CDR1 SGHRS, CDR2 YFSETQ. This CDR3 is built from 14 residues. In DNA form, the CDR3 reads TGCGCCAGCAGCAACGGGGGCCTCACAGATACGCAGTATTTT. Its protein product is CASSNGGLTDTQYF.

The sample holds a few counts of this clone. CDR3 coding DNA: TGTGCCAGCAGCGTTTTCCGGACGGGAAAGGAGTTCTTC. Translated: CASSVFRTGKEFF. The chain recombines TRBV6-1 with TRBJ2-1; a possible D gene is TRBD2 (5 bases). The CDR3 contains 13 residues. The germline V gene has CDR1 MNHNS and CDR2 SASEGT. V was pared by 6 bases and J by 14 bases, with 20 bases between.

A remark on this clone: A read error may account for a junction end that differs from germline. The V gene is TRBV10-3, the J gene TRBJ2-3; 12 bases align to TRBD2. The CDR3 runs to 14 residues. CDR1 and CDR2 from the germline V gene are ENHRY and SYGVKD. CDR3 sequence: CAVRLAGVADTQYF. The CDR3 DNA reads TGTGCCGTCAGACTAGCGGGAGTAGCAGATACGCAGTATTTT.

This clone was observed a handful of times. The chain couples TRBV19 to TRBJ2-5; tentative D call: TRBD2 (6 bases). The CDR3 totals 14 residues. Germline V CDR1 and CDR2: LNHDA, SQIVND (reference sequence). V was clipped by 5 bases and J by 5 bases, with 15 bases between them. CDR3 DNA sequence: TGTGCCAGTAGTCCCTCCCTCCGGGGGGAGACCCAGTACTTC. It encodes CASSPSLRGETQYF.

This rearrangement joins TRBV19 to TRBJ1-2; no firm D call. The CDR3 sequence is 13 residues long. The V gene's germline CDR1 is LNHDA and CDR2 SQIVND (reference sequence). Deletions cut 4 bases from V and 4 bases from J, with 10 bases between. CDR3 protein: CASSTQPFYGYTF. CDR3 DNA: TGTGCCAGTAGTACACAGCCTTTCTATGGCTACACCTTC.

The chain uses TRBV30 and TRBJ1-4; D is undetermined. This CDR3 has 14 amino acids. V lost 5 bases and J lost 0, with 10 bases in between. CDR1 is GTSNPN, CDR2 SVGIG, per germline (reference sequence). This CDR3 reads CAWGKSPTNEKLFF. CDR3 nucleotides: TGTGCCTGGGGAAAGAGTCCAACTAATGAAAAACTGTTTTTT.

V gene TRBV2 combines with J gene TRBJ2-5; either TRBD1 or TRBD2 may fit D (6 bases each). The assigned J gene may be wrong: the sequence end matches TRBJ2-7 better. This CDR3 is 14 amino acids long. From germline, CDR1 is SNHLY and CDR2 FYNNEI. In DNA, the CDR3 is TGTGCCAGCAGTGGAACAGGGAGGCCCTACGAGCAGTACTTC. Protein product: CASSGTGRPYEQYF.

In its sample, this clone was seen a few times. This sequence joins TRBV19 and TRBJ1-4; 11 bases are shared with TRBD1. Germline CDR1 reads LNHDA; CDR2 reads SQIVND (reference sequence). The CDR3 consists of 14 residues. The V and J ends lost 10 bases and 7 bases, in that order; junction bases with no gene match: 8. Here the CDR3 DNA reads TGTGCCACCCGAAGGGGACAGGGGGGTGAAAAACTGTTTTTT. Its protein product is CATRRGQGGEKLFF.

The chain has TRBV7-6 and TRBJ1-1; weak D call: TRBD1 (5 bases). Germline V CDR1 and CDR2: SGHVS, FNYEAQ. V lost 4 bases and J lost 5, with 8 bases in between. The CDR3 covers 12 residues. CDR3 residues: CASSSGGTEAFF. CDR3 DNA sequence: TGTGCCAGCAGCTCCGGGGGAACTGAAGCTTTCTTT.